The 28 T cell receptor beta chains below all came from one sample that was sequenced in a study of cytomegalovirus exposure and HLA in healthy donors. Primers for the PCR totalled 60 Vbeta and 13 Jbeta. Generated by immunoSEQ multiplex PCR, the TCRdb table keeps only in-frame clones and is missing some. The sample has approximately 100,000 clones, over 70% seen once; the top ten hold 10%. Sequenced sample: PBMCs. These TCRs come from a man aged 50-60 years in good health and CMV-seronegative.

The table lists this clone with a count of one. The chain couples TRBV6-1 to TRBJ1-1; a weak D match, TRBD1 (5 bases). V lost 8 bases, J lost 7 bases, and 11 bases lay in between. This CDR3 spans 11 amino acids. CDR1 MNHNS and CDR2 SASEGT come from the germline V gene. CDR3 amino acids: CASSQGVEAFF. In nucleotides, the CDR3 is TGTGCCAGCTCCCAAGGGGTTGAAGCTTTCTTT.

This clone was counted only a few times. V is TRBV6-1 and J is TRBJ1-1, with D unclear. The CDR3 is 15 amino acids. Trimming pared 6 bases from V and 0 bases from J, leaving 14 bases between. Germline values: CDR1 MNHNS, CDR2 SASEGT. The CDR3 protein is CASRADDNMNTEAFF. The CDR3 DNA sequence: TGTGCCAGCAGGGCAGATGACAATATGAACACTGAAGCTTTCTTT.

The chain recombines TRBV6-5 with TRBJ2-1; 10 nucleotides align to TRBD2. The CDR3 has 15 amino acids. The germline gives CDR1 MNHEY, CDR2 SVGAGI. V was pared by 2 bases and J by 8 bases, with 6 bases of the junction left unmatched. This CDR3 reads CASSYVSGGWHEQFF. The CDR3 DNA sequence: TGTGCCAGCAGTTACGTTAGCGGGGGGTGGCATGAGCAGTTCTTC.

This chain links TRBV25-1 with TRBJ2-7; TRBD1 aligns across 10 bases. The CDR3 consists of 13 residues. Germline CDR1 is MGHDK and CDR2 is SYGVNS. The ends lost 10 bases at V and 2 bases at J; junction bases unmatched: 5. The CDR3 loop reads CATAGTGAYEQYF. For the CDR3, the DNA is TGTGCCACTGCCGGGACAGGGGCCTACGAGCAGTACTTC.

This chain links TRBV5-1 with TRBJ2-7; a weak D match, TRBD1 (5 bases). Trimming removed 4 bases at V and 4 bases at J, with 18 bases between. Germline V gene lookup returns CDR1 SGHRS and CDR2 YFSETQ. The CDR3 consists of 15 residues. The CDR3 region is CASSIGRPGQYEQYF. CDR3 bases: TGCGCCAGCAGCATAGGGCGCCCCGGACAATACGAGCAGTACTTC.

The V gene is TRBV6-6, the J gene TRBJ1-5; D is possibly TRBD1 (6 bases). The CDR3 is made up of 14 amino acids. Germline V gives CDR1 MNHNY, CDR2 SVGAGI (reference sequence). V lost 5 bases, J lost 3 bases, and 11 bases lay in between. CDR3 region: CASSQGTVNQPQHF. The CDR3 DNA is TGTGCCAGCAGTCAGGGGACGGTCAATCAGCCCCAGCATTTT.

The rearrangement joins TRBV29-1 to TRBJ1-3; TRBD1 aligns across 10 bases. With 6 bases clipped from V and 1 base from J, the junction kept 12 bases outside the gene matches. This CDR3 region has 17 residues. CDR1 is SQVTM and CDR2 is ANQGSEA in the germline V gene. In DNA form, the CDR3 reads TGCAGCGTCCCCGGGACAGGGGAAGGCGGGTCTGGAAACACCATATATTTT. Residues: CSVPGTGEGGSGNTIYF.

This chain links TRBV28 with TRBJ1-4; 9 bases align to TRBD1. This CDR3 spans 17 amino acids. Germline V gene sequence: CDR1 MDHEN, CDR2 SYDVKM. V was pared by 0 bases and J by 7 bases, with 9 bases of the junction left unmatched. CDR3: CASSLWLTDRGTEKLFF. DNA of the CDR3: TGTGCCAGCAGTTTATGGTTAACCGACAGGGGGACTGAAAAACTGTTTTTT.

This clone was counted a single time. The V call is TRBV11-2, the J call TRBJ1-1; no firm D call. The V end lost 3 bases, the J end lost 8 bases, and 10 bases lay between the germline ends. The CDR3 consists of 12 residues. CDR1 and CDR2 from the germline V gene are SGHAT and FQNNGV. CDR3 coding DNA: TGTGCCAGCAGCTTCAACGGAGGGGAAGCTTTCTTT. Residues: CASSFNGGEAFF.

J is TRBJ1-2 and V is TRBV7-9; D perhaps matches TRBD1 (6 bases). V was shortened by 4 bases and J by 8 bases, with 17 bases between the two germline ends. The CDR3 runs 14 residues. The germline CDR1 and CDR2 sequences are SEHNR and FQNEAQ (reference sequence). The CDR3 coding sequence is TGTGCCAGCAGCTCAGCCGGGACAACCGGGGGCTACACCTTC. Protein product: CASSSAGTTGGYTF.

This clone appeared once. The rearrangement uses TRBV7-9 and TRBJ2-2; perhaps TRBD1 as D (7 bases). The CDR3 loop spans 15 amino acids. Germline lookup yields CDR1 SEHNR and CDR2 FQNEAQ (reference sequence). The V and J ends lost 5 bases and 4 bases respectively, with 14 bases between them. The CDR3 DNA sequence: TGTGCCAGCAGCCCTTACAGGGGAGGCACCGGGGAGCTGTTTTTT. It is translated as CASSPYRGGTGELFF.

The CDR3 spells CAWSRLAGGGTQYF. CDR3 coding DNA: TGTGCCTGGAGTCGGCTAGCGGGAGGAGGGACCCAGTACTTC. V and J are TRBV30 and TRBJ2-5; 11 bases are a match to TRBD2. The ends lost 2 bases at V and 7 bases at J; junction bases unmatched: 6. Germline CDR1 is GTSNPN and CDR2 is SVGIG (reference sequence). This CDR3 region has 14 residues.

V is TRBV9 and J is TRBJ1-5; D may be TRBD1 (6 bases). V lost 5 bases and J lost 0, with 15 bases in between. Per germline, CDR1 SGDLS and CDR2 YYNGEE. There are 16 residues in the CDR3. Here the CDR3 DNA reads TGTGCCAGCAGTCCAACGGGGGGCGGTAGCAATCAGCCCCAGCATTTT. Translating gives CASSPTGGGSNQPQHF.

This clone came up a few times. One end of the junction varies from germline; a read error may be responsible. The chain recombines TRBV7-9 with TRBJ1-1; D uncertain. The CDR3 is made up of 15 amino acids. Per germline, CDR1 SEHNR and CDR2 FQNEAQ (reference sequence). CDR3 sequence (DNA): TGTTCCAGCAGCTTAGATGGTTACAGAACCACTGAAGCTTTCTTT. Translating gives CSSSLDGYRTTEAFF.

The V call is TRBV2, the J call TRBJ1-1, with 7 bases aligning to TRBD1. CDR3 length equals 15 residues. With V trimmed by 6 bases and J by 1 base, 8 bases remained unmatched. From germline, CDR1 is SNHLY and CDR2 FYNNEI. The CDR3 coding sequence is TGTGCCAGCAGACCAGGGGGGTTCACGAACACTGAAGCTTTCTTT. Its translation: CASRPGGFTNTEAFF.

The chain has TRBV7-8 and TRBJ1-1, with a possible D match to TRBD1 (6 bases). This CDR3 has 14 residues. V lost 5 bases and J lost 1, with 11 bases in between. In germline, CDR1 is SGHVS, CDR2 FQNEAQ. CDR3 region: CASSTGHSNTEAFF. Written as DNA, the CDR3 is TGTGCCAGCAGCACGGGACATTCGAACACTGAAGCTTTCTTT.

Only one count was recorded for this clone. This chain uses TRBV6-1 with TRBJ1-2; 9 bases are shared with TRBD1. The CDR3 runs to 15 residues. V lost 2 bases to trimming and J lost 8 bases; unmatched junction nucleotides: 9. CDR1 is MNHNS and CDR2 is SASEGT in the germline V gene. The DNA of the CDR3 is TGTGCCAGCAGTGAAACATCACAGGGGGCGTTAGGCTACACCTTC. Its translation is CASSETSQGALGYTF.

This chain connects TRBV7-3 to TRBJ2-7, with a weak D call TRBD2 (5 bases). Trimming took 5 bases from V and 3 from J, leaving 17 bases between them. The CDR3 loop spans 15 amino acids. Germline V gene sequence: CDR1 SGHTA, CDR2 FQGTGA. The DNA of the CDR3 is TGTGCCAGCAGCATACTAGGAAACGGGGACTACGAGCAGTACTTC. It is translated as CASSILGNGDYEQYF.

V is TRBV27 and J is TRBJ2-3; 8 bases match TRBD2. CDR3 length equals 14 residues. Trimming at V came to 9 bases and at J to 0 bases, leaving 5 bases not matched to a gene. The germline CDR1 and CDR2 sequences are MNHEY and SMNVEV (reference sequence). CDR3 in DNA: TGTGCCAGTTGGCGGGGGGACAGCACAGATACGCAGTATTTT. It encodes CASWRGDSTDTQYF.

This clone was seen more than once but under ten times. The V gene is TRBV7-2, the J gene TRBJ2-3; TRBD2 agrees at 9 bases. Germline values: CDR1 SGHTA, CDR2 FQGNSA. Trimming cost V 9 bases and J 5 bases; bases outside gene matches: 18. The CDR3 runs 17 residues. This CDR3 reads CASPPKFSGSAIDTQYF. The CDR3 bases are TGTGCCAGTCCGCCTAAATTTAGCGGGAGTGCCATAGATACGCAGTATTTT.

The CDR3 region is CASSLGASYNEQFF. CDR3 DNA: TGTGCCAGCAGCTTGGGGGCCTCCTACAATGAGCAGTTCTTC. J is TRBJ2-1 and V is TRBV5-6; D unresolved. The CDR3 consists of 14 residues. V lost 0 bases to trimming and J lost 0 bases, with 4 bases between them. CDR1 SGHDT and CDR2 YYEEEE come from the germline V gene.

This chain connects TRBV6-1 to TRBJ2-7; D is perhaps TRBD2 (5 bases). Germline loops: CDR1 MNHNS, CDR2 SASEGT. Trimming removed 3 bases at V and 2 bases at J, with 8 bases between. The CDR3 loop spans 13 amino acids. CDR3: CASSDRLTYEQYF. In DNA, the CDR3 is TGTGCCAGCAGTGATCGACTAACCTACGAGCAGTACTTC.

The rearrangement joins TRBV7-9 to TRBJ1-1, with a possible D match to TRBD1 (5 bases). Trimming stripped 1 base from V and 3 bases from J, with 9 bases between. Germline loops: CDR1 SEHNR, CDR2 FQNEAQ (reference sequence). The CDR3 is 14 amino acids. The CDR3 DNA follows: TGTGCCAGCAGCTTAGTTCTAGGGGACACTGAAGCTTTCTTT. Translating it yields CASSLVLGDTEAFF.

The chain couples TRBV7-9 to TRBJ2-3, with no clear D. The V and J ends lost 4 bases and 5 bases respectively, with 13 bases between them. The V gene's germline CDR1 is SEHNR and CDR2 FQNEAQ (reference sequence). The CDR3 covers 14 residues. The CDR3 DNA is TGTGCCAGCAGCTCCTTCTACAGTGAAGATACGCAGTATTTT. This translates into CASSSFYSEDTQYF.

The rearrangement uses TRBV9 and TRBJ1-4; TRBD1 matches 11 bases. The junction had 9 bases not matched to a gene; V was cut back by 6 bases and J by 5 bases. Germline CDR1 reads SGDLS; CDR2 reads YYNGEE. The CDR3 loop spans 16 amino acids. The chain's CDR3 is CASTRTGGFGNEKLFF. The DNA for the CDR3 is TGTGCCAGCACCCGGACAGGGGGCTTCGGGAATGAAAAACTGTTTTTT.

The rearrangement joins TRBV19 to TRBJ2-7; TRBD1 matches at 7 bases. This CDR3 contains 15 residues. The germline gives CDR1 LNHDA, CDR2 SQIVND (reference sequence). V gave up 5 bases and J gave up 7 bases; unmatched junction bases: 14. The CDR3 sequence: CASSSQGNSKLEQYF. The CDR3 nucleotides are TGTGCCAGTAGTTCACAGGGGAATTCTAAGTTGGAGCAGTACTTC.

The J gene is TRBJ2-7, the V gene TRBV18; 7 nucleotides match TRBD2. Germline lookup yields CDR1 KGHSH and CDR2 LQKENI. Trimming took 5 bases from V and 4 from J; bases not matched to a gene: 11. The CDR3 runs 15 residues. This CDR3 reads CASSAASGSGYEQYF. The CDR3 DNA sequence: TGTGCCAGCTCAGCCGCTAGCGGTTCGGGGTACGAGCAGTACTTC.

The V call is TRBV11-3, the J call TRBJ2-7, with 11 bases aligning to TRBD1. Unmatched junction bases numbered 6, after V lost 1 base and J lost 7 bases. The CDR3 sequence is 15 residues long. Germline values: CDR1 SGHNT, CDR2 YENEEA. The chain's CDR3 is CASSLAGQGAKEQYF. For the CDR3, the DNA is TGTGCCAGCAGCTTAGCAGGACAGGGGGCGAAGGAGCAGTACTTC.